The 30 T cell receptor beta chains below come from one sample, sequenced in a study of shared clonotypes between healthy human individuals. The method was immunoSEQ multiplex PCR; TCRdb's version includes in-frame clones alone and lacks a portion of them. This table has 950,000 to 1,100,000 clones, roughly 74% appearing once. Sequences were obtained from memory CD4+ T cells from PBMCs. Subset indicated: CD45RA-negative fraction. The receptors derive from a man aged 18-30 years in good health. Some clones in this sample may be carry-over from other donors' samples.

The rearrangement links TRBV5-1 to TRBJ1-6, with D maybe TRBD1 (6 bases). Germline CDR1 SGHRS, CDR2 YFSETQ. V was clipped by 2 bases and J by 0 bases, with 6 bases between them. The CDR3 covers 15 residues. This chain's CDR3 is CASSFRGSYNSPLHF. Written as DNA, the CDR3 is TGCGCCAGCAGCTTCAGGGGCTCCTATAATTCACCCCTCCACTTT. Full variable domain (missing parts from reference TRBV5-1 and TRBJ1-6): KAGVTQTPRYLIKTRGQQVTLSCSPISGHRSVSWYQQTPGQGLQFLFEYFSETQRNKGNFPGRFSGRQFSNSRSEMNVSTLELGDSALYLCASSFRGSYNSPLHFGNGTRLTVT.

This clone has only a few counts. The chain joins TRBV6-5 to TRBJ1-5, with 9 nucleotides matching TRBD1. CDR3 length: 14 amino acids. Germline V gene lookup returns CDR1 MNHEY and CDR2 SVGAGI. J lost 7 bases, V lost 4 bases, and 5 bases had no gene match. The CDR3 loop reads CASSWGQGEQPQHF. For the CDR3, the DNA is TGTGCCAGCAGTTGGGGACAGGGCGAACAGCCCCAGCATTTT.

The chain recombines TRBV6-1 with TRBJ2-5; tentatively, D is TRBD2 (5 bases). The CDR3 totals 14 residues. V lost 4 bases and J lost 1, with 10 bases in between. The germline V gene has CDR1 MNHNS and CDR2 SASEGT. The CDR3 region has the DNA TGTGCCAGCAGTGCGGCGGGCCTCCAAGAGACCCAGTACTTC. It specifies CASSAAGLQETQYF.

The V and J genes are TRBV2 and TRBJ2-1; D remains ambiguous. The CDR3 is 11 amino acids. Germline assignment: CDR1 SNHLY and CDR2 FYNNEI. Trimming removed 10 bases at V and 6 bases at J, with 10 bases between. CDR3 DNA sequence: TGTGCCATGAAAGAAGGCAATGAGCAGTTCTTC. It specifies CAMKEGNEQFF.

This chain connects TRBV5-4 to TRBJ1-3; no definite D call. Germline CDR1 and CDR2: SGHNT and YYREEE (reference sequence). The CDR3 is 14 residues long. With 3 bases removed from V and 0 bases from J, the gap between germline ends came to 7 bases. CDR3 sequence reads: CASSSYHSGNTIYF. Here the CDR3 DNA reads TGTGCCAGCAGCTCGTATCACTCTGGAAACACCATATATTTT.

V and J are TRBV15 and TRBJ1-2; D remains unclear. This CDR3 spans 18 amino acids. Germline V CDR1 and CDR2: LNHNV, YYDKDF (reference sequence). The germline V and J ends were trimmed by 0 bases and 6 bases, with 23 bases remaining between them. This CDR3 reads CATSRDPLPGRRFNGYTF. The CDR3 DNA follows: TGTGCCACCAGCAGAGACCCGCTCCCGGGCCGTCGCTTTAATGGCTACACCTTC.

The chain carries TRBV19 and TRBJ1-4; D possibly corresponds to TRBD1 (6 bases). V was clipped by 11 bases and J by 4 bases, with 17 bases between them. Germline values: CDR1 LNHDA, CDR2 SQIVND (reference sequence). The CDR3 totals 14 residues. This chain's CDR3 is CAGGKDRDNEKLFF. The CDR3 region has the DNA TGTGCCGGAGGGAAGGACAGAGATAATGAAAAACTGTTTTTT.

V and J are TRBV9 and TRBJ2-7; D is ambiguous. The ends were cut back, 4 bases at V and 3 bases at J, with 8 bases in the middle. This CDR3 is built from 12 residues. In germline, CDR1 is SGDLS, CDR2 YYNGEE. The CDR3 coding sequence is TGTGCCAGCAGCTTCTCAGACTACGAGCAGTACTTC. Its protein is CASSFSDYEQYF.

This chain connects TRBV2 to TRBJ2-1, with D tentatively TRBD1 (6 bases). The CDR3 contains 15 residues. The V gene lost 10 bases and the J gene lost 7 bases, with 23 bases spanning the gap. Germline assignment: CDR1 SNHLY and CDR2 FYNNEI. CDR3 sequence (DNA): TGTGCCACGATGCCTGGTACAGGGAAGACGAATGAGCAGTTCTTC. It translates to CATMPGTGKTNEQFF.

This chain uses TRBV4-1 with TRBJ2-3; 12 bases line up with TRBD2. This CDR3 is built from 17 residues. Germline V gene data show CDR1 as MGHRA and CDR2 as YSYEKL. V lost 1 base to trimming and J lost 1 base; unmatched junction nucleotides: 3. CDR3 in DNA: TGCGCCAGCAGCCAAGGGACTAGCGGGGAAGGCACAGATACGCAGTATTTT. Protein sequence: CASSQGTSGEGTDTQYF.

This clone came up many times. The rearrangement joins TRBV6-1 to TRBJ2-7; TRBD2 agrees at 8 bases. CDR1 is MNHNS and CDR2 is SASEGT in the germline V gene. CDR3 length: 14 residues. After removal of 2 bases from V and 12 bases from J, the junction contained 12 bases not matched to a gene. DNA of the CDR3: TGTGCCAGCAGTGAAAGCGGGAGCCCTTCCAAGGCGTACTTC. It translates to CASSESGSPSKAYF.

The rearrangement joins TRBV5-8 to TRBJ1-2, with 10 bases lining up with TRBD1. From germline, CDR1 is SGHTS and CDR2 YDEGEE. The CDR3 sequence is 17 residues long. Trimming at V came to 4 bases and at J to 4 bases, leaving 13 bases not matched to a gene. The CDR3 nucleotides are TGTGCCAGCAGCCCTCGACAGGGGGCCCCCTCGGTCTATGGCTACACCTTC. It codes for CASSPRQGAPSVYGYTF.

As concerns this clone: This CDR3 is also generated by other DNA sequences in the sample. The V gene is TRBV18, the J gene TRBJ2-3; 9 bases are shared with TRBD1. J gave up 4 bases and V 6 bases, and 5 bases lay outside the gene matches. Germline-derived CDR1 and CDR2 are KGHSH and LQKENI. The CDR3 is 14 residues long. The CDR3 nucleotides read TGTGCCAGCTCCCCCGGGACAGGGCCAGATACGCAGTATTTT. Its protein is CASSPGTGPDTQYF.

As DNA, the CDR3 is TGTGCCAGCAGCCGACCCAGGGACAGTTGGGAACAAGAGACCCAGTACTTC. Translation gives CASSRPRDSWEQETQYF. The chain couples TRBV4-2 to TRBJ2-5; 7 bases agree with TRBD1. Germline CDR1 is LGHNA and CDR2 is YNFKEQ. Trimming cost V 4 bases and J 2 bases; bases outside gene matches: 13. The CDR3 loop spans 17 amino acids.

This clone is a singleton in its sample. The sample contains more than one DNA sequence encoding this CDR3. The CDR3, as DNA: TGTGCCAGCAGTGAAAGTAGCTCCTACAATGAGCAGTTCTTC. It codes for CASSESSSYNEQFF. The chain recombines TRBV2 with TRBJ2-1; D remains ambiguous. The CDR3 runs to 14 residues. V lost 2 bases and J lost 0, with 5 bases in between. Germline assignment: CDR1 SNHLY and CDR2 FYNNEI.

The chain carries TRBV4-1 and TRBJ2-7, with 14 bases aligning to TRBD2. The CDR3 extends over 15 amino acids. Germline lookup yields CDR1 MGHRA and CDR2 YSYEKL. Trimming removed 6 bases from V and 2 bases from J; junction bases left unmatched: 3. The DNA of the CDR3 is TGCGCCAGCAGAAAGGGACTAGCGGGAGCCTACGAGCAGTACTTC. It yields the protein CASRKGLAGAYEQYF.

The chain links TRBV28 to TRBJ2-1, with 9 bases lining up with TRBD2. Germline V gene sequence: CDR1 MDHEN, CDR2 SYDVKM. The CDR3 length is 18 residues. Trimming took 10 bases from V and 6 from J; bases not matched to a gene: 22. CDR3 coding DNA: TGTGCCACCCACTTGCTGCGCGGGAGGGCCGGGTGGGTCAATGAGCAGTTCTTC. Encoded protein: CATHLLRGRAGWVNEQFF. Together with reference TRBV28 and TRBJ2-1, the CDR3 gives the full variable domain: DVKVTQSSRYLVKRTGEKVFLECVQDMDHENMFWYRQDPGLGLRLIYFSYDVKMKEKGDIPEGYSVSREKKERFSLILESASTNQTSMYLCATHLLRGRAGWVNEQFFGPGTRLTVL.

The rearrangement uses TRBV27 and TRBJ2-1; 12 bases map to TRBD2. Trimming took 6 bases from V and 4 from J; bases not matched to a gene: 7. CDR3 length: 16 residues. Germline loops: CDR1 MNHEY, CDR2 SMNVEV (reference sequence). CDR3 bases: TGTGCCAGCAGCTCGCGGACTAGCGGGATATACAATGAGCAGTTCTTC. Translating gives CASSSRTSGIYNEQFF.

The V call is TRBV5-1, the J call TRBJ2-3; D may be TRBD2 (6 bases). V was pared by 4 bases and J by 2 bases, with 11 bases between. The length of the CDR3 is 14 residues. The germline V gene encodes CDR1 SGHRS and CDR2 YFSETQ. In DNA form, the CDR3 reads TGCGCCAGCAGCCGCGGGATCCACACAGATACGCAGTATTTT. As protein: CASSRGIHTDTQYF.

This clone was recorded only once. A much more abundant neighbour one base away suggests this may be a read error. Different DNA sequences within this sample yield the same CDR3. The gene calls are TRBV14 and TRBJ2-5; D is unclear. In germline, CDR1 is SGHDN, CDR2 FVKESK. The CDR3 is 11 residues long. Trimming removed 4 bases from V and 1 base from J, with 1 base in between. The CDR3 loop reads CASSRQETQYF. The CDR3, as DNA: TGTGCCAGCAGCCGCCAAGAGACCCAGTACTTC.

V usage is TRBV28 and J usage is TRBJ1-1; D gene uncertain. The V gene's germline CDR1 is MDHEN and CDR2 SYDVKM. This CDR3 has 14 amino acids. Trimming took off 0 bases at V and 4 bases at J, with 9 bases between the two ends. The CDR3 DNA sequence: TGTGCCAGCAGTTTATGGGTGCGGGGCACTGAAGCTTTCTTT. Translation: CASSLWVRGTEAFF.

The gene calls are TRBV5-1 and TRBJ2-1; no clear D gene. Germline CDR1 and CDR2: SGHRS and YFSETQ. V lost 4 bases and J lost 0, with 11 bases in between. The CDR3 covers 15 residues. The CDR3 here is CASSGVLSSYNEQFF. Written as DNA, the CDR3 is TGCGCCAGCAGCGGCGTCCTGAGCTCCTACAATGAGCAGTTCTTC.

This clone was recorded once. A read error may explain this, as a much larger clone is one base away. The chain couples TRBV7-6 to TRBJ1-1; D unclear. This CDR3 has 12 residues. Germline-derived CDR1 and CDR2 are SGHVS and FNYEAQ. V was shortened by 3 bases and J by 0 bases, with 2 bases between the two germline ends. This CDR3 is CASSFLNTEAFF. In DNA form, the CDR3 reads TGTGCCAGCAGCTTTCTGAACACTGAAGCTTTCTTT.

The CDR3 bases are TGTGCCAGCAGTTACCGGATCTCCACAGATACGCAGTATTTT. Translated: CASSYRISTDTQYF. The gene calls are TRBV27 and TRBJ2-3; D is unresolved. V dropped 4 bases and J dropped 2 bases, with 10 bases sitting between them. CDR1 and CDR2 (germline): MNHEY, SMNVEV (reference sequence). CDR3 length equals 14 residues.

V usage is TRBV7-2 and J usage is TRBJ2-1; D remains ambiguous. With 1 base removed from V and 7 bases from J, the gap between germline ends came to 5 bases. This CDR3 is built from 12 residues. Germline CDR1 SGHTA, CDR2 FQGNSA. This CDR3 is CASSLVGNEQFF. In DNA form, the CDR3 reads TGTGCCAGCAGCTTAGTGGGGAATGAGCAGTTCTTC.

The rearrangement links TRBV25-1 to TRBJ1-1, with D uncertain. Per germline, CDR1 MGHDK and CDR2 SYGVNS. This CDR3 is built from 17 residues. Trimming took off 3 bases at V and 2 bases at J, with 19 bases between the two ends. CDR3 DNA sequence: TGTGCCAGCAGTGATTACCCCCTCGGAGGACCTAACACTGAAGCTTTCTTT. It specifies CASSDYPLGGPNTEAFF.

This CDR3 is CASSQVYILDTQYF. The CDR3 DNA is TGTGCCAGCAGCCAAGTGTATATTCTAGATACGCAGTATTTT. The rearrangement uses TRBV7-8 and TRBJ2-3; D unclear. CDR1 and CDR2 (germline): SGHVS, FQNEAQ. CDR3 length: 14 residues. V lost 5 bases to trimming and J lost 5 bases, with 14 bases between them.

The rearrangement joins TRBV11-3 to TRBJ2-2; TRBD1 aligns across 10 bases. The CDR3 totals 16 residues. V shed 5 bases and J 8 bases; nucleotides not matched to a gene: 11. From germline, CDR1 is SGHNT and CDR2 YENEEA. CDR3 residues: CASSAPWDRGNGELFF. CDR3 nucleotide sequence: TGTGCCAGCAGCGCACCGTGGGACAGGGGAAATGGGGAGCTGTTTTTT. Together with reference TRBV11-3 and TRBJ2-2, the CDR3 gives the full variable domain: EAGVVQSPRYKIIEKKQPVAFWCNPISGHNTLYWYLQNLGQGPELLIRYENEEAVDDSQLPKDRFSAERLKGVDSTLKIQPAELGDSAVYLCASSAPWDRGNGELFFGEGSRLTVL.

The rearrangement joins TRBV7-3 to TRBJ2-7; 7 bases fit TRBD2. The germline CDR1 and CDR2 sequences are SGHTA and FQGTGA. V dropped 3 bases and J dropped 4; count of bases not matched to a gene: 9. This CDR3 comprises 15 residues. The CDR3 reads CASSFGSGKQYEQYF. The CDR3 DNA follows: TGTGCCAGCAGCTTTGGAAGCGGGAAACAGTACGAGCAGTACTTC.

This rearrangement joins TRBV23-1 to TRBJ2-2, with TRBD2 identical over 15 bases. TRBV23-1 is assigned to the ORF class and has an uncertain function. V lost 1 base to trimming and J lost 5 bases; unmatched junction nucleotides: 8. The CDR3 runs to 19 residues. CDR3 bases: TGCGCCAGCAGTCAATACGGGACTAGCGGGAGGATAGATACCGGGGAGCTGTTTTTT. This codes for CASSQYGTSGRIDTGELFF.